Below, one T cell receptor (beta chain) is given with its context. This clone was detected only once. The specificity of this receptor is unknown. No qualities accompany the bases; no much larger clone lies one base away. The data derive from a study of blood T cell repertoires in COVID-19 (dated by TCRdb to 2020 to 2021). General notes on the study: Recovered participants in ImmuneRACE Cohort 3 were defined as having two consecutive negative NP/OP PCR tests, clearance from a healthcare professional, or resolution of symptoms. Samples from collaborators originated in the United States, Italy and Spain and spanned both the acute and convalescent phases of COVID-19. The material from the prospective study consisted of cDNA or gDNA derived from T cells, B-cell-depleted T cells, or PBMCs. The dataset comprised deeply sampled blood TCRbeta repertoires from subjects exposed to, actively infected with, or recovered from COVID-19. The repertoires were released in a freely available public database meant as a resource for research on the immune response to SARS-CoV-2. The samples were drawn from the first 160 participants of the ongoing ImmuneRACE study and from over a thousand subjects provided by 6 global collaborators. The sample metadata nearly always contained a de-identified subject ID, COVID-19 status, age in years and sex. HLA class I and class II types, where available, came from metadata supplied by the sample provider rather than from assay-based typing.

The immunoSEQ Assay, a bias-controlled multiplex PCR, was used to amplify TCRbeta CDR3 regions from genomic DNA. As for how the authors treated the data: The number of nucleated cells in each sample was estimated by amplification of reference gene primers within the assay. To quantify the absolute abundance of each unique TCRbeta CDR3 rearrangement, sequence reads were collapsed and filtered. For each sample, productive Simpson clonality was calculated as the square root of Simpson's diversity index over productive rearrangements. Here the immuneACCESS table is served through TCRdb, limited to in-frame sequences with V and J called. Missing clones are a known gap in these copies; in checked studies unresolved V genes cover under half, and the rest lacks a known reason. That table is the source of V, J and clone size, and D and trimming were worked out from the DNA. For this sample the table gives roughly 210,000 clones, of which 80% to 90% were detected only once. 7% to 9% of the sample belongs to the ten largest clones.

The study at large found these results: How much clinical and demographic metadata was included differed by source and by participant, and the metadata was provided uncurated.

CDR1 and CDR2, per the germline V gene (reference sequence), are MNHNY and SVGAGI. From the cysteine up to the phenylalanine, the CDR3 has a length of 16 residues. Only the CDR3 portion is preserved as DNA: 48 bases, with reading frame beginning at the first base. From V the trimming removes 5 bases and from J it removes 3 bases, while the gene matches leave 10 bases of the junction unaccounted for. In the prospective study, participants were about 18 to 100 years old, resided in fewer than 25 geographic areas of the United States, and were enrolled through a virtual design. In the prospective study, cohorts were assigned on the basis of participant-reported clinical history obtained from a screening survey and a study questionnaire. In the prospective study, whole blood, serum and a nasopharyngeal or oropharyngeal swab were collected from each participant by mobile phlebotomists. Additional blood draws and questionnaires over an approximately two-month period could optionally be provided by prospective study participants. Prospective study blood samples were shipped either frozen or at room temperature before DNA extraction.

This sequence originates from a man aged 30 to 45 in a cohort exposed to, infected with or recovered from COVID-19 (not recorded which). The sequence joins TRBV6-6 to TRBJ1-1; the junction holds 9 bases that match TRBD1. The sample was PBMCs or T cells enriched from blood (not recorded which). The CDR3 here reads CASSTAGQGRDTEAFF. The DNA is TGTGCCAGCAGTACCGCGGGACAGGGTAGGGACACTGAAGCTTTCTTT.